A selection of T cell receptor beta chains follows, all from one sample in a study of T-cell reconstitution after alpha-beta-depleted transplantation in children. TCRdb re-derived calls from the PCR reads in MiXCR, one entry per CDR3 protein. The sample records about 920 distinct CDR3 sequences, approximately 72% being singletons. Sequences were derived from PBMCs, mostly from graft donor cells, sampled 60 days after TCRalphabeta/CD19-depleted stem cell transplant. These receptors were taken from a male patient aged 2 to 10 who had a stem cell transplant for acute lymphoblastic leukemia, so the T cells may come from the graft donor. The CDR3 runs from the conserved cysteine through the conserved F or W.

j_call,v_call,cdr3_aa
TRBJ1-1,TRBV10-1,CASSEGGQQNPEAFF
TRBJ2-1,TRBV29-1,CSVIAAGSLRTYNEQFF
TRBJ2-2,TRBV24-1,CATSDLRTGGSGELFF
TRBJ1-2,TRBV13,CASSLVGSQAHGYTF
TRBJ2-7,TRBV12-3/TRBV12-4,CASKRQGMAYEQYF
TRBJ2-1,TRBV20-1,CSASQGLGTHEQFF
TRBJ2-3,TRBV20-1,CSARDSRAGATDTQYF
TRBJ1-2,TRBV3-1,CASSQDEGNYGYTF
TRBJ2-1,TRBV4-2,CASSQDFMNEQFF
TRBJ1-1,TRBV6-5,CASSYSGGMNTEAFF
TRBJ2-7,TRBV2,CASSRTGYPNEQYF
TRBJ2-3,TRBV7-2,CASSLSRLEDTQYF
TRBJ2-5,TRBV7-9,CASSLGGTGEETQYF
TRBJ1-2,TRBV12-3/TRBV12-4,CASSFKGRKDVYTF
TRBJ2-1,TRBV19,CASSRGQGYNEQFF
TRBJ1-1,TRBV10-3,CAISQLNTEAFF
TRBJ2-2,TRBV3-1,CASSQFGGSTGELFF
TRBJ2-1,TRBV11-2,CASSFLAGTDYNEQFF
TRBJ2-2,TRBV20-1,CSARTGWVGELFF
TRBJ2-7,TRBV7-9,CASSFSGWNEQYF
TRBJ2-7,TRBV20-1,CSAKGNEQYF
TRBJ2-2,TRBV20-1,CSAPRGAPEELFF
TRBJ1-1,TRBV29-1,CSVHDTTPNTEAFF
TRBJ2-5,TRBV12-3/TRBV12-4,CASSLSEETQYF
TRBJ2-1,TRBV20-1,CSARTGPYNEQFF
TRBJ2-1,TRBV15,CATRTTGRGEQFF
TRBJ2-7,TRBV6-5,CASSRDFRSYEQYF
TRBJ2-3,TRBV5-1,CASSLAPSGKGTDTQYF
TRBJ2-3,TRBV10-3,CAISPTTSSDTQYF
TRBJ2-3,TRBV5-1,CASSSRPIGSNTDTQYF
TRBJ2-7,TRBV20-1,CSARLPFDEQYF
TRBJ1-1,TRBV20-1,CSARDARGLGTEAFF
TRBJ2-1,TRBV7-2,CASSLGQVNEQFF
TRBJ2-7,TRBV5-6,CASSGTDPGEQYF
TRBJ2-7,TRBV10-1,CASSQAPLYEQYF
TRBJ1-1,TRBV2,CASNLYNWNTEAFF
TRBJ2-3,TRBV29-1,CSVSPDTQYF
TRBJ2-1,TRBV5-1,CASRWAGGVYNEQFF
TRBJ2-2,TRBV28,CAMGPGLLCWALLF
TRBJ2-3,TRBV14,CASSLRGPQGDTQYF